The present T cell receptor beta chain was sequenced within a study of blood T cell repertoires in COVID-19. Looking at the study overall: COVID-19 samples, acute and convalescent, were from the United States, Italy and Spain. From T cells, B-cell-depleted T cells, or PBMCs came the material, which was cDNA or gDNA.

The germline V gene has CDR1 SGHAT and CDR2 FQNNGV. V was trimmed by 5 bases and J by 0 bases, leaving 13 bases between them. CDR3 length equals 15 residues. Source study methods: Reference gene primer amplification gave estimated nucleated cell counts. Some clones are missing from TCRdb's copy, which holds only in-frame ones; the method was immunoSEQ multiplex PCR. For V, J and clone size, that table is used; D and trimming come from the DNA. Of roughly 100,000 clones listed, 70% to 80% are singletons. This clonotype originated in a human donor with acute or convalescent COVID-19. The donor label of this sample is uncertain. The source material was peripheral blood. This rearrangement joins TRBV11-2 to TRBJ1-1; TRBD1 is a possible D gene (6 bases). The DNA for the CDR3 is TGTGCCAGCAGCCCACAGGGTACCATGAACACTGAAGCTTTCTTT. This sequence encodes CASSPQGTMNTEAFF.